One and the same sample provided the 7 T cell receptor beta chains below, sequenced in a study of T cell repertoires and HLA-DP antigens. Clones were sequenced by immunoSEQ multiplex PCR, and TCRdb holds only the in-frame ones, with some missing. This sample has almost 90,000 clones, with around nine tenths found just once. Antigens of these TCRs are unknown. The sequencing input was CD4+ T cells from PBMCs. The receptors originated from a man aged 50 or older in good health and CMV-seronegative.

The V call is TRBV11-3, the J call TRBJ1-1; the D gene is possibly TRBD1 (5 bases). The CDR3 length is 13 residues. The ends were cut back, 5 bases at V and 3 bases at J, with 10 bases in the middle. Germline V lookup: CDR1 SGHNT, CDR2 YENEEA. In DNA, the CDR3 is TGTGCCAGCAGCCCCCCGGGGGACACTGAAGCTTTCTTT. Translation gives CASSPPGDTEAFF.

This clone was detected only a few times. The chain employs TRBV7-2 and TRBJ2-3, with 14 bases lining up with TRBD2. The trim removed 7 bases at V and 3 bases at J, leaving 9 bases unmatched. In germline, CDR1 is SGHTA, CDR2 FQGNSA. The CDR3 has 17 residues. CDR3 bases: TGTGCCAGCATCGTGACTAGCGGGGGGGCCAGGACAGATACGCAGTATTTT. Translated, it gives CASIVTSGGARTDTQYF.

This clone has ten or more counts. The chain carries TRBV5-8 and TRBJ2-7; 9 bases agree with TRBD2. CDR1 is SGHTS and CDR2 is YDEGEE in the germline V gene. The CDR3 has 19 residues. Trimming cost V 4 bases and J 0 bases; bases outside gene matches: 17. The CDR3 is CASSTMGLIAGDSSYEQYF. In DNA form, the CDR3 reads TGTGCCAGCAGCACAATGGGCTTAATAGCGGGGGACAGCTCCTACGAGCAGTACTTC.

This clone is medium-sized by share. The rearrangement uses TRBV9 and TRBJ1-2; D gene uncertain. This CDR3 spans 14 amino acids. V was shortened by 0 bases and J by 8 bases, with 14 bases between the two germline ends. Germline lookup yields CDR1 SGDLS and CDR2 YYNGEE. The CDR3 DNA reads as TGTGCCAGCAGCGTAGCGATGGGAGGCAACGGCTACACCTTC. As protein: CASSVAMGGNGYTF.

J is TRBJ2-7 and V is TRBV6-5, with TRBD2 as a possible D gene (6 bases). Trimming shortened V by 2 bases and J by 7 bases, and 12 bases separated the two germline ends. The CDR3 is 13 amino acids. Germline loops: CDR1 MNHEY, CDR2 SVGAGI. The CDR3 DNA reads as TGTGCCAGCAGTTACGGGGACTCCGGGGAGCAGTACTTC. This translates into CASSYGDSGEQYF.

The DNA of the CDR3 is TGCGCCAGCAGCCAAGATGGGGGGGGCTTTTCCTATAATTCACCCCTCCACTTT. It encodes CASSQDGGGFSYNSPLHF. The V and J genes are TRBV4-1 and TRBJ1-6; the D gene is possibly TRBD1 (6 bases). The CDR3 spans 18 residues. Per germline, CDR1 MGHRA and CDR2 YSYEKL. The ends were cut back, 0 bases at V and 1 base at J, with 13 bases in the middle.

The CDR3 region is CASSQQGGGSPLHF. The DNA of the CDR3 is TGTGCCAGCAGCCAACAGGGGGGGGGTTCACCCCTCCACTTT. The chain couples TRBV7-9 to TRBJ1-6; 8 nucleotides align to TRBD1. J lost 9 bases, V lost 5 bases, and 6 bases had no gene match. The CDR3 loop spans 14 amino acids. Germline values: CDR1 SEHNR, CDR2 FQNEAQ (reference sequence).